This TCR beta chain was recorded in a study of neoadjuvant anti-PD-1 for oral cavity cancer (TCRdb year 2021). Background on the whole study: Before curative-intent surgical resection, most patients were given three to four biweekly doses of nivolumab at 3 mg/kg. Patients who did not progress were given a fourth nivolumab dose at about day 43 and had definitive surgical resection on days 50-56. Under RECIST 1.1, patients with complete response, partial response or stable disease were classed as responders, and patients with progression were classed as non-responders. The parent correlative cohort had over ten patients and a response rate of approximately 30%.

Trimmed from V: 3 bases; trimmed from J: 6 bases; junction bases lacking a gene match: 6. CDR1 and CDR2 are drawn from the germline V gene (reference sequence): MNHEY, SMNVEV. The CDR3 holds 16 amino acids from the cysteine to the phenylalanine. Left in the record is the CDR3 DNA by itself, 48 bases read in frame from the first base. The label giving this sample's time point can be read as: before neoadjuvant nivolumab. None of the patients had received prior systemic or radiation treatment, and all were newly diagnosed with stage II-IVA oral cavity squamous cell carcinoma. The cohort was made up of patients with locally advanced, HPV-negative oral cavity squamous cell carcinoma. Peripheral blood mononuclear cells were analyzed directly and were not maintained or expanded in culture. The samples were drawn from a longitudinal correlative study tied to a single-arm phase II trial testing neoadjuvant nivolumab in oral cavity squamous cell carcinoma. Subject-matched pre- and post-treatment PBMCs and tumors from three responders and three non-responders underwent genomic DNA-based TCRbeta sequencing. Peripheral blood mononuclear cells were drawn once before nivolumab treatment and a second time after treatment, when surgery took place. The Maxwell RSC DNA from Cells kit was used to extract genomic DNA from PBMCs.

About this clone itself: Its cognate antigen has yet to be identified. No much larger clone exists at a distance of one base, and base qualities are not known.

For deep sequencing, PBMC libraries mostly used about 500 ng of input genomic DNA, with six replicates for each sample. The immunoSEQ hsTCRbeta kit was used to prepare TCRbeta libraries, following the manufacturer's instructions. Sequencing of the completed libraries took place using an Illumina NovaSeq 6000 S4 flow cell after they had been pooled to roughly 3.2 nM. Per the original workflow: The immunoSEQ Analyzer handled quality control and preprocessing of the raw data. The analysis was restricted to productive rearrangements, with each unique CDR3 amino acid sequence defining a clonotype. Repertoire clonality was estimated as the Gini-Simpson index, computed with the R package tcR. Gini indices were compared with Student's t test, and associations with tumor size change were assessed by Pearson correlation. TCRdb retrieved this table from immuneACCESS and kept in-frame rearrangements only. Not all clones are present; in checked studies, unresolved V genes account for under half, and no reason is known for the remainder. The D gene and trimming were derived from the DNA, and the V and J assignments and clone size from that table. The sample table records 60,000 to 80,000 clones; around four fifths of these occur just once. The ten largest account for about 2.5% of the sample.

What the work shows at the level of the full study, not this receptor alone: After neoadjuvant nivolumab, non-responders showed significantly higher T cell clonality (Gini index) in PBMCs than responders did. Higher pretreatment blood Treg/Th17 ratios correlated with both higher pretreatment blood TCRbeta clonality and lower post-treatment tumor TCRbeta clonality. Only a few patients per response group were included in the TCR analyses, and larger cohorts for validation were called for by the authors.

The clonotype comes from a person between 40 and 80 years old with oral cavity squamous cell carcinoma. Sequenced material: PBMCs, taken before nivolumab (anti-PD-1) treatment. Here the chain combines TRBV27 and TRBJ2-1; 12 nucleotides in the junction match TRBD2. The nucleotide sequence reads TGTGCCAGCAGTTTGCCTCCGGGACTAGCGGGCAATGAGCAGTTCTTC. Its translation is CASSLPPGLAGNEQFF.